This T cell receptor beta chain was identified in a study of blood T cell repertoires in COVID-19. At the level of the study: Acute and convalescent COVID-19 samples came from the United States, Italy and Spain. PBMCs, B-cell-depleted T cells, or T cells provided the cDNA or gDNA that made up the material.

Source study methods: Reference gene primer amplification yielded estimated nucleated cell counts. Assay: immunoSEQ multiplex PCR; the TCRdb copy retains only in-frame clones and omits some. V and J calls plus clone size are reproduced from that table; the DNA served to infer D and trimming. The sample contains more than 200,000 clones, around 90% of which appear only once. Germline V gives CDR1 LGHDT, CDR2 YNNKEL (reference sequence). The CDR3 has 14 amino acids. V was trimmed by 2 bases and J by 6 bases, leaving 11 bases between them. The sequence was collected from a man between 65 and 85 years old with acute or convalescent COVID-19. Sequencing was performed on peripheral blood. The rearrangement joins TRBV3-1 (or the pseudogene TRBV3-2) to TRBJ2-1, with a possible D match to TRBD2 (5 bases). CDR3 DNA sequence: TGTGCCAGCAGCCAAAATTGGGGAGTCAATGAGCAGTTCTTC. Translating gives CASSQNWGVNEQFF.